Presented here are 5 T cell receptor beta chains from one specimen sequenced in a study of PD-1 blockade in classical Hodgkin lymphoma (TCRdb year 2020). Libraries were built with the immunoSEQ multiplex PCR assay. TCRdb stores this immuneACCESS table with in-frame sequences only. Part of the clones is absent; in the studies checked, under half of the shortfall reflects unresolved V genes, and no reason is known for the rest. Counted in this sample were tens of thousands of clones; about 70% of them appeared once. The ten largest account for about 20% of the sample. Sample time point, as interpreted from the label and publication: cycle 1 day 1 (C1D1), immediately before nivolumab initiation. Every trial patient had relapsed following autologous stem cell transplantation, and prior brentuximab vedotin exposure was what differed among cohorts A, B and C. This sample comprised peripheral blood mononuclear cells (PBMCs), obtained at baseline. Receptors originate from a human donor with classical Hodgkin lymphoma.

This clone was counted only a few times. The chain carries TRBV19 and TRBJ2-3, with TRBD2 matching 7 bases. J was trimmed by 0 bases and V by 4 bases; bases with no gene match: 4. This CDR3 is built from 15 residues. The V gene's germline CDR1 is LNHDA and CDR2 SQIVND (reference sequence). In DNA form, the CDR3 reads TGTGCCAGTAGTACCACAGCGGGAAGCACAGATACGCAGTATTTT. This codes for CASSTTAGSTDTQYF.

This clone was picked up a small number of times. V gene TRBV27 combines with J gene TRBJ2-2; D is unclear. Trimming took 5 bases from V and 4 from J, leaving 11 bases between them. There are 14 residues in the CDR3. Germline-derived CDR1 and CDR2 are MNHEY and SMNVEV (reference sequence). CDR3 sequence: CASSQASGTGELFF. Here the CDR3 DNA reads TGTGCCAGCAGTCAGGCTTCGGGCACCGGGGAGCTGTTTTTT.

This clone was seen a handful of times. J is TRBJ1-1 and V is TRBV27, with D possibly matching TRBD1 (6 bases). The germline V and J ends were trimmed by 4 bases and 3 bases, with 15 bases remaining between them. Germline V gene sequence: CDR1 MNHEY, CDR2 SMNVEV (reference sequence). This CDR3 is built from 15 residues. The CDR3 reads CASSSTAGAYTEAFF. As DNA, the CDR3 is TGTGCCAGCAGTTCAACCGCAGGGGCATACACTGAAGCTTTCTTT.

The V gene is TRBV6-5, the J gene TRBJ1-4, with 9 bases identical to TRBD1. The CDR3 is 14 residues long. Germline CDR1 and CDR2: MNHEY and SVGAGI. V gave up 6 bases and J gave up 7 bases; unmatched junction bases: 6. The CDR3 sequence: CASSEQGASEKLFF. CDR3 nucleotides: TGTGCCAGCAGCGAACAGGGGGCGAGTGAAAAACTGTTTTTT.

The chain combines TRBV7-2 with TRBJ1-1; TRBD1 matches at 7 bases. There are 14 residues in the CDR3. Germline V gives CDR1 SGHTA, CDR2 FQGNSA. Unmatched junction bases numbered 5, after V lost 0 bases and J lost 7 bases. CDR3 DNA sequence: TGTGCCAGCAGCTTAGCGGGGAGGGGGCGTGAAGCTTTCTTT. Its protein is CASSLAGRGREAFF.